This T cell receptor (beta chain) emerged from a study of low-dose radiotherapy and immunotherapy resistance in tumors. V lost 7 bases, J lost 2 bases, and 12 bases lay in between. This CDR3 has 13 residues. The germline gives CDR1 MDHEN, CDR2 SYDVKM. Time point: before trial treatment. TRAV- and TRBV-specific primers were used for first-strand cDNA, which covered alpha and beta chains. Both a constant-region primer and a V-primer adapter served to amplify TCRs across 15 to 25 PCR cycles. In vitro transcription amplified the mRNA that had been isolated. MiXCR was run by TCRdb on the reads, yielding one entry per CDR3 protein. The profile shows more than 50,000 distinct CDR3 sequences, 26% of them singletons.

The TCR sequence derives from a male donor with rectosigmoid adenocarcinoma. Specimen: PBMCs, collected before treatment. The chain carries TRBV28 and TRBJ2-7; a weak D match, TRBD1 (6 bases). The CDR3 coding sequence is TGTGCCAGCAACAGGGCAGCCCCCTACGAGCAGTACTTC. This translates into CASNRAAPYEQYF.